This T cell receptor beta chain derives from a study of lymphopenia after photon versus proton radiotherapy. On this clone itself: Antigen specificity is unknown.

Here immunoSEQ multiplex PCR was the method, and the copy in TCRdb shows in-frame clones only, minus some. The sample yields about 30,000 clones, approximately 92% seen once. Findings of the study overall: A bigger post-nadir fall in TCR diversity correlated inversely with survival time in deceased patients.

Sequences were derived from peripheral blood, sampled from a patient treated with proton-based radiotherapy. The source of this sequence is a woman in her 70s with pancreatic cancer. Some clones in this sample may be carry-over from other donors' samples.

The CDR3 DNA is TGTGCCAGCAGCCCACAAGATACGCAGTATTTT. Its translation is CASSPQDTQYF. The chain has TRBV7-2 and TRBJ2-3; D call uncertain. Trimming stripped 5 bases from V and 5 bases from J, with 5 bases between. The CDR3 runs to 11 residues. CDR1 and CDR2 from the germline V gene are SGHTA and FQGNSA.